This T cell receptor (beta chain) comes out of a study of identical twins. Findings of the study overall: Because invariant MAIT and iNKT cells could be present, zero-insertion analyses could be partly confounded. Clonotypes of the beta chain that were abundant in cord blood carried fewer insertions (memory repertoires showed none).

Trimming removed 4 bases from V and 5 bases from J; junction bases left unmatched: 6. The CDR3 runs to 16 residues. Per the germline V gene, CDR1 is LGHDT and CDR2 is YNNKEL (reference sequence). This clonotype was seen many times. As yet, its antigen is unknown. Addition of a universal primer site occurred through template switching, and cDNA carried unique molecular identifiers. TCRdb called the 5' RACE reads again in MiXCR, with one record for every CDR3 protein. The table has hundreds of thousands of distinct CDR3 sequences, 8.6% seen once. This sample also appeared in a second study, on yellow fever vaccine responses in identical twins.

The rearrangement uses TRBV3-1 and TRBJ2-1; 12 bases line up with TRBD2. Material for sequencing was PBMCs. The sequence was collected from a woman aged 18-30 years in good health. In nucleotides, the CDR3 is TGTGCCAGCAGCCGACGACTAGCGGGAGCCAACAATGAGCAGTTCTTC. As protein: CASSRRLAGANNEQFF.